The 25 T cell receptor beta chains given below trace back to one sample, sequenced in a study of T cell responses to AZD1222 COVID-19 vaccine. TCRdb's table, derived via immunoSEQ multiplex PCR, lists solely in-frame clones and lacks some. The sample has more than 120,000 clones, around 84% seen once. The material sequenced was peripheral blood, taken 28 days after the second AZD1222 dose. These receptors were collected from an adult who received the AZD1222 COVID-19 vaccine.

The J gene is TRBJ2-5, the V gene TRBV7-8, with no clear D. The V gene lost 1 base and the J gene lost 4 bases, with 10 bases spanning the gap. The CDR3 is made up of 14 amino acids. Germline assignment: CDR1 SGHVS and CDR2 FQNEAQ. CDR3 bases: TGTGCCAGCAGCTTAGTAGAGAAGCGAGAGACCCAGTACTTC. It yields the protein CASSLVEKRETQYF.

The chain couples TRBV2 to TRBJ1-4; D possibly corresponds to TRBD1 (5 bases). This CDR3 comprises 16 residues. V lost 4 bases, J lost 0 bases, and 12 bases lay in between. Germline CDR1 and CDR2: SNHLY and FYNNEI. CDR3 in amino acids: CASSAQGGATNEKLFF. DNA for the CDR3: TGTGCCAGCAGTGCCCAGGGTGGTGCAACTAATGAAAAACTGTTTTTT.

The CDR3 sequence is CASSALAGALYEQYF. The CDR3 DNA reads TGTGCCAGCAGTGCCTTAGCGGGAGCCCTCTACGAGCAGTACTTC. The chain employs TRBV2 and TRBJ2-7, with 9 bases fitting TRBD2. Looked up from germline, CDR1 is SNHLY and CDR2 is FYNNEI. The CDR3 has 15 residues. The junction had 7 bases not matched to a gene; V was cut back by 4 bases and J by 3 bases.

This chain joins TRBV7-9 and TRBJ1-1; D is uncertain. V lost 4 bases to trimming and J lost 1 base, with 13 bases between them. The germline CDR1 and CDR2 sequences are SEHNR and FQNEAQ (reference sequence). The CDR3 sequence is 15 residues long. As DNA, the CDR3 is TGTGCCAGCAGCTCCTTCCGGGCTGGGAACACTGAAGCTTTCTTT. Residues: CASSSFRAGNTEAFF. Variable domain in full (rest from reference TRBV7-9 and TRBJ1-1): DTGVSQNPRHKITKRGQNVTFRCDPISEHNRLYWYRQTLGQGPEFLTYFQNEAQLEKSRLLSDRFSAERPKGSFSTLEIQRTEQGDSAMYLCASSSFRAGNTEAFFGQGTRLTVV.

V usage is TRBV27 and J usage is TRBJ1-2; D is perhaps TRBD1 (5 bases). The V end was cut by 1 base, the J end by 6 bases, with 15 bases between. The length of the CDR3 is 15 residues. CDR1 is MNHEY and CDR2 is SMNVEV in the germline V gene (reference sequence). The CDR3 sequence is CASSLWGGDENGYTF. The CDR3 bases are TGTGCCAGCAGTTTATGGGGGGGAGACGAAAATGGCTACACCTTC.

This clone is a singleton in its sample. The rearrangement uses TRBV28 and TRBJ1-1; no clear D gene. The CDR3 has 14 amino acids. V shed 3 bases and J shed 4 bases, with 12 bases lying between them. Germline V gene lookup returns CDR1 MDHEN and CDR2 SYDVKM. The CDR3 here is CASSFGLLFTEAFF. The CDR3 DNA is TGTGCCAGCAGTTTCGGACTATTGTTCACTGAAGCTTTCTTT.

This sequence joins TRBV2 and TRBJ1-5; the D is unclear. Trimming pared 1 base from V and 4 bases from J, leaving 8 bases between. This CDR3 region has 14 residues. Per germline, CDR1 SNHLY and CDR2 FYNNEI. The DNA of the CDR3 is TGTGCCAGCAGTGAAGTCGACCGTAATCAGCCCCAGCATTTT. Translation gives CASSEVDRNQPQHF.

The chain links TRBV2 to TRBJ1-5; D possibly corresponds to TRBD1 (6 bases). This CDR3 comprises 14 residues. Trimming shortened V by 2 bases and J by 5 bases, and 10 bases separated the two germline ends. Germline V gene data show CDR1 as SNHLY and CDR2 as FYNNEI. The CDR3, as DNA: TGTGCCAGCAGTGAATTTAGGGGGGATCAGCCCCAGCATTTT. Protein product: CASSEFRGDQPQHF.

J is TRBJ1-1 and V is TRBV19; 7 bases fit TRBD1. The CDR3 has 14 amino acids. The V gene end was trimmed by 6 bases and the J gene end by 3 bases; junction bases not matched to a gene: 7. Germline CDR1 and CDR2: LNHDA and SQIVND (reference sequence). CDR3 in amino acids: CASRSRTGYTEAFF. Written as DNA, the CDR3 is TGTGCCAGTAGGTCGAGGACAGGATACACTGAAGCTTTCTTT.

The chain carries TRBV12-3 or TRBV12-4 and TRBJ2-1; TRBD2 matches 7 bases. The CDR3 runs 13 residues. The junction had 6 bases not matched to a gene; V was cut back by 4 bases and J by 9 bases. In nucleotides, the CDR3 is TGTGCCAGCAGTTCGGGGAGGGCTGGTGAGCAGTTCTTC. As protein: CASSSGRAGEQFF.

This clone was detected a few times. The rearrangement joins TRBV9 to TRBJ1-1; a weak D match, TRBD1 (5 bases). Germline-derived CDR1 and CDR2 are SGDLS and YYNGEE. The CDR3 consists of 16 residues. V shed 0 bases and J shed 3 bases, with 15 bases lying between them. CDR3 nucleotides: TGTGCCAGCAGCGTAGGCGGGAGGGGTTTGGACACTGAAGCTTTCTTT. This codes for CASSVGGRGLDTEAFF. The full variable domain, its missing parts supplied by reference TRBV9 and TRBJ1-1, is DSGVTQTPKHLITATGQRVTLRCSPRSGDLSVYWYQQSLDQGLQFLIQYYNGEERAKGNILERFSAQQFPDLHSELNLSSLELGDSALYFCASSVGGRGLDTEAFFGQGTRLTVV.

This clone was seen a few times. This chain uses TRBV7-9 with TRBJ2-5; 8 bases are shared with TRBD2. The CDR3 covers 16 residues. V was clipped by 2 bases and J by 4 bases; unmatched bases: 9. Germline V CDR1 and CDR2: SEHNR, FQNEAQ (reference sequence). CDR3 in amino acids: CASSLPPGGRSETQYF. The CDR3 DNA follows: TGTGCCAGCAGCTTACCCCCGGGGGGGAGGTCAGAGACCCAGTACTTC.

Here the CDR3 reads CSVGGRAIMNTEAFF. CDR3 coding DNA: TGCAGCGTTGGGGGCAGAGCGATTATGAACACTGAAGCTTTCTTT. V usage is TRBV29-1 and J usage is TRBJ1-1; maybe TRBD1 (5 bases). CDR3 length equals 15 residues. Germline V gene data show CDR1 as SQVTM and CDR2 as ANQGSEA. With 4 bases removed from V and 0 bases from J, the gap between germline ends came to 15 bases. Using reference TRBV29-1 and TRBJ1-1 for the parts outside the CDR3, the full variable domain is SAVISQKPSRDICQRGTSLTIQCQVDSQVTMMFWYRQQPGQSLTLIATANQGSEATYESGFVIDKFPISRPNLTFSTLTVSNMSPEDSSIYLCSVGGRAIMNTEAFFGQGTRLTVV.

The chain joins TRBV5-4 to TRBJ2-7; 7 bases map to TRBD2. V lost 6 bases, J lost 0 bases, and 6 bases stayed unmatched. Germline V lookup: CDR1 SGHNT, CDR2 YYREEE (reference sequence). This CDR3 region has 14 residues. CDR3 sequence (DNA): TGTGCCAGCACCCCCTCGGGGGGCTCCTACGAGCAGTACTTC. This translates into CASTPSGGSYEQYF.

The chain has TRBV30 and TRBJ2-1; D is perhaps TRBD1 or TRBD2 (5 bases each). The CDR3 covers 14 residues. Germline CDR1 reads GTSNPN; CDR2 reads SVGIG (reference sequence). The CDR3 DNA sequence: TGTGCGGGGCGCTGGGACCCCTCCTACAATGAGCAGTTCTTC. Its protein product is CAGRWDPSYNEQFF.

The chain combines TRBV19 with TRBJ2-2, with unresolved D. The CDR3 extends over 14 amino acids. Trimming removed 5 bases at V and 0 bases at J, with 7 bases between. Germline V gene data show CDR1 as LNHDA and CDR2 as SQIVND (reference sequence). In DNA form, the CDR3 reads TGTGCCAGTAGTCCCTTTGCGAACACCGGGGAGCTGTTTTTT. This codes for CASSPFANTGELFF.

V gene TRBV6-5 combines with J gene TRBJ2-7; 7 bases match TRBD2. This CDR3 spans 16 amino acids. In germline, CDR1 is MNHEY, CDR2 SVGAGI. V was pared by 0 bases and J by 3 bases, with 8 bases of the junction left unmatched. CDR3 nucleotide sequence: TGTGCCAGCAGTTACTCGTCCCTAGCGGATATCTACGAGCAGTACTTC. This gives the protein CASSYSSLADIYEQYF.

The J gene is TRBJ1-1, the V gene TRBV6-5; 7 positions agree with TRBD1. Germline V CDR1 and CDR2: MNHEY, SVGAGI. The CDR3 extends over 14 amino acids. V trimming: 7 bases; J trimming: 5 bases; junction bases outside the gene matches: 10. The CDR3 protein is CASTTQGGVTEAFF. CDR3 DNA: TGTGCCAGCACTACCCAGGGGGGTGTGACTGAAGCTTTCTTT.

V and J are TRBV9 and TRBJ1-1; 7 bases align to TRBD1. This CDR3 is built from 12 residues. V trimming: 2 bases; J trimming: 7 bases; junction bases outside the gene matches: 2. CDR1 SGDLS and CDR2 YYNGEE come from the germline V gene. In nucleotides, the CDR3 is TGTGCCAGCAGCGTTGCAGGGGGTGAAGCTTTCTTT. Encoded protein: CASSVAGGEAFF.

This clone was seen just once. The chain joins TRBV15 to TRBJ1-4, with D unclear. V shed 3 bases and J shed 7 bases, with 9 bases lying between them. The CDR3 has 13 residues. The germline V gene encodes CDR1 LNHNV and CDR2 YYDKDF (reference sequence). Written as DNA, the CDR3 is TGTGCCACCAGCAGTGACAAAGGTGAAAAACTGTTTTTT. This translates into CATSSDKGEKLFF.

The count of this clone is one. This chain uses TRBV3-1 (or the pseudogene TRBV3-2) with TRBJ1-2; TRBD1 matches 7 bases. The CDR3 contains 18 residues. Germline values: CDR1 LGHDT, CDR2 YNNKEL (reference sequence). Losses at the gene ends were 3 bases for V and 7 bases for J; bases not matched to a gene: 20. The CDR3 nucleotides are TGTGCCAGCAGCCATAGTCCGGGACAGTTGTATCGACGCTCTGGCTACACCTTC. Translating it yields CASSHSPGQLYRRSGYTF.

The chain carries TRBV7-8 and TRBJ1-4, with 9 bases aligning to TRBD1. Per the germline V gene, CDR1 is SGHVS and CDR2 is FQNEAQ. The J segment lost 6 bases and the V segment lost 5 bases, leaving 4 bases of the junction unmatched. CDR3 length: 14 residues. The CDR3 loop is CASSLDRGDEKLFF. CDR3 coding DNA: TGTGCCAGCAGCCTGGACAGGGGAGATGAAAAACTGTTTTTT.

The chain uses TRBV10-3 and TRBJ1-1; a possible D gene is TRBD1 (6 bases). V lost 4 bases and J lost 2, with 14 bases in between. Germline V gene sequence: CDR1 ENHRY, CDR2 SYGVKD. The CDR3 totals 15 residues. CDR3 bases: TGTGCCATCAGTGGGCAGGGGTCCCTTAACACTGAAGCTTTCTTT. Its protein product is CAISGQGSLNTEAFF.

This sequence joins TRBV19 and TRBJ1-1; tentatively, D is TRBD1 (5 bases). Deletions cut 5 bases from V and 12 bases from J, with 19 bases between. CDR3 length: 13 residues. CDR1 is LNHDA, CDR2 SQIVND, per germline (reference sequence). The DNA of the CDR3 is TGTGCCAGTAGTCCCTACGAGCGGGGGACTCCTTTCTTT. Its protein is CASSPYERGTPFF.

This rearrangement joins TRBV5-1 to TRBJ2-1, with TRBD2 matching over 7 bases. The CDR3 has 13 amino acids. The germline V gene has CDR1 SGHRS and CDR2 YFSETQ. V lost 5 bases to trimming and J lost 5 bases; unmatched junction nucleotides: 4. In nucleotides, the CDR3 is TGCGCCAGCAGTGGGCTAGCGGACAATGAGCAGTTCTTC. Its translation is CASSGLADNEQFF.